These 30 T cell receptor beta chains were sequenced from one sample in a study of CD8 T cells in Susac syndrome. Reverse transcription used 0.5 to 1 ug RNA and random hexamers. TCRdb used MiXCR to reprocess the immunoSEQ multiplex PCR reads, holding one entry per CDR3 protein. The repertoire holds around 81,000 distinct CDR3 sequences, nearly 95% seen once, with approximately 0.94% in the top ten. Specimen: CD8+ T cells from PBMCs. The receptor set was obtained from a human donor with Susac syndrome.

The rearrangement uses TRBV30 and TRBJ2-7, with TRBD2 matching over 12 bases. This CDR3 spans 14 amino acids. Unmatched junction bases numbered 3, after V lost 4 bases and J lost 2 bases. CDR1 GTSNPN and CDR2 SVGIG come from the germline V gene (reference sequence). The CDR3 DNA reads TGTGCCTGGAACCTAGCGGGAGGGCCCTACGAGCAGTACTTC. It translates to CAWNLAGGPYEQYF. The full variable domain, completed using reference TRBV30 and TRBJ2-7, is SQTIHQWPATLVQPVGSPLSLECTVEGTSNPNLYWYRQAAGRGLQLLFYSVGIGQISSEVPQNLSASRPQDRQFILSSKKLLLSDSGFYLCAWNLAGGPYEQYFGPGTRLTVT.

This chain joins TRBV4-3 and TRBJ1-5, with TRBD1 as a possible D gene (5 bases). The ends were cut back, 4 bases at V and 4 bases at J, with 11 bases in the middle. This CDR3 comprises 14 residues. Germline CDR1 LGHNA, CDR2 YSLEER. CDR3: CASSRGVQNQPQHF. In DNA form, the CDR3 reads TGCGCCAGCAGCCGGGGGGTCCAGAATCAGCCCCAGCATTTT.

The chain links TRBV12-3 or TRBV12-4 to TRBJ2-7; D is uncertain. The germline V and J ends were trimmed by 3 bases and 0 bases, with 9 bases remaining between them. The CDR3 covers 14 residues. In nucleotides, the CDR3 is TGTGCCAGCAGTTTGAACAGCCACTCCTACGAGCAGTACTTC. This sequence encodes CASSLNSHSYEQYF.

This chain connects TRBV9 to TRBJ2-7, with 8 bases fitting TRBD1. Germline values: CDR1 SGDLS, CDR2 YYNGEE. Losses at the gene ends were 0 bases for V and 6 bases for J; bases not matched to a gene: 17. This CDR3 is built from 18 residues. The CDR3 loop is CASSVGILPGQDLGEQYF. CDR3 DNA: TGTGCCAGCAGCGTAGGAATTCTACCGGGACAGGATTTGGGCGAGCAGTACTTC. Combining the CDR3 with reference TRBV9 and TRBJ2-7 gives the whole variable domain DSGVTQTPKHLITATGQRVTLRCSPRSGDLSVYWYQQSLDQGLQFLIQYYNGEERAKGNILERFSAQQFPDLHSELNLSSLELGDSALYFCASSVGILPGQDLGEQYFGPGTRLTVT.

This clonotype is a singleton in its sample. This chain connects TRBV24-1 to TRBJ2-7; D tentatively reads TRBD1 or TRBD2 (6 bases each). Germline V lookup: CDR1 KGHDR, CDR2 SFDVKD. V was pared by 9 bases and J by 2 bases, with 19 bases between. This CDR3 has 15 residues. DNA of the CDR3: TGTGCCACCGAGGTCGGCGGGAAGGGGGCCTACGAGCAGTACTTC. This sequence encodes CATEVGGKGAYEQYF.

The CDR3 DNA is TGTGCCAGCTCACGTGGGGCCGCCTACGAGCAGTACTTC. Residues: CASSRGAAYEQYF. The V and J genes are TRBV3-1 and TRBJ2-7, with a possible D match to TRBD1 (5 bases). The CDR3 has 13 residues. V was cut by 8 bases and J by 2 bases, with 13 bases left in between. Germline-derived CDR1 and CDR2 are LGHDT and YNNKEL (reference sequence).

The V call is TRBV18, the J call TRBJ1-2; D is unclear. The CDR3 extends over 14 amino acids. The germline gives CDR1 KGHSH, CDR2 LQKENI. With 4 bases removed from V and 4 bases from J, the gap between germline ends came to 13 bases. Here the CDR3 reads CASSRPDTSYGYTF. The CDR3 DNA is TGTGCCAGCTCACGCCCCGACACATCCTATGGCTACACCTTC.

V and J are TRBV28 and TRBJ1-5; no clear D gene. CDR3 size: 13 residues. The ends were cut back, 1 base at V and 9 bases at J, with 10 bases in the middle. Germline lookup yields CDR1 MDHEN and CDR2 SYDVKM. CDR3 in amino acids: CASSLSGKRPQHF. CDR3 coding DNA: TGTGCCAGCAGTTTATCCGGGAAACGGCCCCAGCATTTT.

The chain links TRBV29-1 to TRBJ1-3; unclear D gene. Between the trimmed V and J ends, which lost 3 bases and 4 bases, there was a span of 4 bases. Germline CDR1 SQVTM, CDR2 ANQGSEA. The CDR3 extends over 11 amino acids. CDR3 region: CSVDGGNTIYF. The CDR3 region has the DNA TGCAGCGTTGATGGGGGAAACACCATATATTTT.

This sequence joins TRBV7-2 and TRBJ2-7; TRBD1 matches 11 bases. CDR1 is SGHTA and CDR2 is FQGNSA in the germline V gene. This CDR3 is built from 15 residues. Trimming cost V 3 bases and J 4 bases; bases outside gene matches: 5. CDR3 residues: CASSFFGQGAYEQYF. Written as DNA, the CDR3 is TGTGCCAGCAGCTTCTTCGGACAGGGGGCTTACGAGCAGTACTTC.

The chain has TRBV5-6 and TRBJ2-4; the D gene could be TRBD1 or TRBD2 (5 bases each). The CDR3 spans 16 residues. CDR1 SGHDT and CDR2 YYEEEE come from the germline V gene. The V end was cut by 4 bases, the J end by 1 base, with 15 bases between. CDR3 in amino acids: CASSPGHGEAKNIQYF. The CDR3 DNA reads TGTGCCAGCAGCCCAGGACATGGGGAGGCCAAAAACATTCAGTACTTC.

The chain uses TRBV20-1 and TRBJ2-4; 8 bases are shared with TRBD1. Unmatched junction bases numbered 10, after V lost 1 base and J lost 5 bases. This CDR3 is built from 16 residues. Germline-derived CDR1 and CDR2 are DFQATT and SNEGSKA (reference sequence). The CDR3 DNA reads TGCAGTGCTAGAGTTTGGGTCGGGACAGGAGAAAACATTCAGTACTTC. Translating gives CSARVWVGTGENIQYF.

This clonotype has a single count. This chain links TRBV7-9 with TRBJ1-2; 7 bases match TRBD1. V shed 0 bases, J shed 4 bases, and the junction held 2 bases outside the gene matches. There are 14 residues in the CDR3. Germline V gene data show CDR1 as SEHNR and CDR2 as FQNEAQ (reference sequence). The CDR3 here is CASSLAGTAYGYTF. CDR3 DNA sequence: TGTGCCAGCAGCTTAGCGGGGACAGCCTATGGCTACACCTTC.

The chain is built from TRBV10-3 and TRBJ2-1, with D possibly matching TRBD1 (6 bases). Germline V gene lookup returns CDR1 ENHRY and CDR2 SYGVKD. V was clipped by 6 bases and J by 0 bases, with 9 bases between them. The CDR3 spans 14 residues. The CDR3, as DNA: TGTGCCATCAGGGACAGCAGCTCCTACAATGAGCAGTTCTTC. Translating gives CAIRDSSSYNEQFF.

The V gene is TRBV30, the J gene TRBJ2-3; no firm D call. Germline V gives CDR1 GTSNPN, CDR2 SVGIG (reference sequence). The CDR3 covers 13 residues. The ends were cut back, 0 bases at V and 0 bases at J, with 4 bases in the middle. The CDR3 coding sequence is TGTGCCTGGAGTGTCTCTAGCACAGATACGCAGTATTTT. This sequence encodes CAWSVSSTDTQYF. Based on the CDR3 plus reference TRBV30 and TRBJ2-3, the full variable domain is SQTIHQWPATLVQPVGSPLSLECTVEGTSNPNLYWYRQAAGRGLQLLFYSVGIGQISSEVPQNLSASRPQDRQFILSSKKLLLSDSGFYLCAWSVSSTDTQYFGPGTRLTVL.

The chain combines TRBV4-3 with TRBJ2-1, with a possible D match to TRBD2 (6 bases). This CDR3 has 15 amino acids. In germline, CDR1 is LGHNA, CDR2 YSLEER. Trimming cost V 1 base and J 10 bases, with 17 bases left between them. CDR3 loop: CASSQADYSVSEQFF. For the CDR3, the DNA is TGCGCCAGCAGCCAAGCGGACTACTCCGTTTCCGAGCAGTTCTTC.

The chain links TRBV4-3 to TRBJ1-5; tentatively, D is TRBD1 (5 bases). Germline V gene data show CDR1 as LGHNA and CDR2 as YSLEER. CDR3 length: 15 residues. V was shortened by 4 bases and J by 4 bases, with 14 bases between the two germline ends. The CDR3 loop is CASSLMTGGNQPQHF. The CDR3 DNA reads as TGCGCCAGCAGCCTAATGACCGGGGGAAATCAGCCCCAGCATTTT.

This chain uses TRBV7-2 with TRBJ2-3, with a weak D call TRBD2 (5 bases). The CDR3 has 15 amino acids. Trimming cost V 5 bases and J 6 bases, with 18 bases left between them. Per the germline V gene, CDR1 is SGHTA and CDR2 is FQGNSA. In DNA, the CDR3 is TGTGCCAGCAGCCCCTTGGACTCATCCGTTGATACGCAGTATTTT. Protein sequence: CASSPLDSSVDTQYF.

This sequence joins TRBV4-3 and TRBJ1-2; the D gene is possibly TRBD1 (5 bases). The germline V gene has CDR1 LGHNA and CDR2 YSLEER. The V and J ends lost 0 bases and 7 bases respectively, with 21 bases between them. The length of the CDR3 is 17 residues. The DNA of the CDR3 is TGCGCCAGCAGCCAAGAGAAGGGACGGGAAACCGAGGGTGGCTACACCTTC. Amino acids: CASSQEKGRETEGGYTF.

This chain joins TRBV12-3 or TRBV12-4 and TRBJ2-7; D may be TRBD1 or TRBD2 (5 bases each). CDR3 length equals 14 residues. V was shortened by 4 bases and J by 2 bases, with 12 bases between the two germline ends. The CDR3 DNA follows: TGTGCCAGCAGTTCCCCGGGACGGCCCTACGAGCAGTACTTC. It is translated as CASSSPGRPYEQYF.

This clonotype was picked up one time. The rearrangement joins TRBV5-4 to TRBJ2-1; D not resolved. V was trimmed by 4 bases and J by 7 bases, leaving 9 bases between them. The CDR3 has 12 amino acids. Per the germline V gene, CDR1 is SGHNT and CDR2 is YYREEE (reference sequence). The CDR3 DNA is TGTGCCAGCAGCCGTGATCGAAATGAGCAGTTCTTC. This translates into CASSRDRNEQFF. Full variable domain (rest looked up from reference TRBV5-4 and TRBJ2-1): ETGVTQSPTHLIKTRGQQVTLRCSSQSGHNTVSWYQQALGQGPQFIFQYYREEENGRGNFPPRFSGLQFPNYSSELNVNALELDDSALYLCASSRDRNEQFFGPGTRLTVL.

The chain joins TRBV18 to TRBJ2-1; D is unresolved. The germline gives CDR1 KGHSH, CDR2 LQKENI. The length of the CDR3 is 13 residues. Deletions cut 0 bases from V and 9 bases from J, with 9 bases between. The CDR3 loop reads CASSPPLLTEQFF. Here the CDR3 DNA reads TGTGCCAGCTCACCACCGCTTTTGACTGAGCAGTTCTTC.

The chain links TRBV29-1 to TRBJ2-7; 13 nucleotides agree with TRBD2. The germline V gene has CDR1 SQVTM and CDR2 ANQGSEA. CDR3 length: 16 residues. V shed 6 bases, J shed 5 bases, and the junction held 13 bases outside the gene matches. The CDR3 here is CSVQLAGGPSRNEQYF. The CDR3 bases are TGCAGCGTGCAACTAGCGGGAGGGCCGAGTAGAAACGAGCAGTACTTC.

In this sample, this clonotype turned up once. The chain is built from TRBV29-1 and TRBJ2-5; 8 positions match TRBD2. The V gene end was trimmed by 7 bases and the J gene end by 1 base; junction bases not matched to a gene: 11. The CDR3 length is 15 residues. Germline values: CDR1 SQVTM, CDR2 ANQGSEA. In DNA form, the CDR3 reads TGCAGCGCTCCCGGGCCTAGCGGGTTCCAAGAGACCCAGTACTTC. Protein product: CSAPGPSGFQETQYF.

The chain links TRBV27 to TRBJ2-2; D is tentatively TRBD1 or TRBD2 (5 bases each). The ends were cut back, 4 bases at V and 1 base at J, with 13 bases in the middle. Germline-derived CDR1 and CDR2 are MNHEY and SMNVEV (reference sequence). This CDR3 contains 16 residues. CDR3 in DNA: TGTGCCAGCAGTTCCGGGACGGCCCTGAACACCGGGGAGCTGTTTTTT. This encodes CASSSGTALNTGELFF.

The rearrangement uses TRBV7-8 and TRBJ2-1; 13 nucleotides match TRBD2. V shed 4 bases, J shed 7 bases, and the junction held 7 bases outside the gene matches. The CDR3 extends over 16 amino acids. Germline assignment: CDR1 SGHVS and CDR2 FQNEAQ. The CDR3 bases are TGTGCCAGCAGCTCTCAACTAGCGGGAGGGAGTAATGAGCAGTTCTTC. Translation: CASSSQLAGGSNEQFF.

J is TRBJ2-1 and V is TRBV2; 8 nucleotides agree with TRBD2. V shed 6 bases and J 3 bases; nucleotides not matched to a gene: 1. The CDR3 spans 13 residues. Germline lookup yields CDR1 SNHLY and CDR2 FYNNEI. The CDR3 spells CASRLADYNEQFF. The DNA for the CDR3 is TGTGCCAGCAGACTAGCGGACTACAATGAGCAGTTCTTC.

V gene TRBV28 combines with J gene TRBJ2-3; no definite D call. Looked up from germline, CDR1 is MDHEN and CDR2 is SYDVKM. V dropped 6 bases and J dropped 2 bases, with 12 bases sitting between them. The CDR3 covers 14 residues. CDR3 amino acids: CASSVAGFTDTQYF. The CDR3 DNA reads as TGTGCCAGCAGCGTAGCCGGATTCACAGATACGCAGTATTTT. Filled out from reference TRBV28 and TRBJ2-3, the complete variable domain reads DVKVTQSSRYLVKRTGEKVFLECVQDMDHENMFWYRQDPGLGLRLIYFSYDVKMKEKGDIPEGYSVSREKKERFSLILESASTNQTSMYLCASSVAGFTDTQYFGPGTRLTVL.

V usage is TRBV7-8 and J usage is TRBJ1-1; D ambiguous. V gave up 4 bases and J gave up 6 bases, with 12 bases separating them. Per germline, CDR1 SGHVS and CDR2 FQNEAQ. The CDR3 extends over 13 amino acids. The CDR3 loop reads CASSSSSRAEAFF. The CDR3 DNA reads TGTGCCAGCAGCTCCTCCAGTAGGGCTGAAGCTTTCTTT.

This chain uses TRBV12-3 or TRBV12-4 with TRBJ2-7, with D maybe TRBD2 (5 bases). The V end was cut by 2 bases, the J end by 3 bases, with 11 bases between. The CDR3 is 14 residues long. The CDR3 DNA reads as TGTGCCAGCAGTTTACGGGGAACTGTCTACGAGCAGTACTTC. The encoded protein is CASSLRGTVYEQYF.